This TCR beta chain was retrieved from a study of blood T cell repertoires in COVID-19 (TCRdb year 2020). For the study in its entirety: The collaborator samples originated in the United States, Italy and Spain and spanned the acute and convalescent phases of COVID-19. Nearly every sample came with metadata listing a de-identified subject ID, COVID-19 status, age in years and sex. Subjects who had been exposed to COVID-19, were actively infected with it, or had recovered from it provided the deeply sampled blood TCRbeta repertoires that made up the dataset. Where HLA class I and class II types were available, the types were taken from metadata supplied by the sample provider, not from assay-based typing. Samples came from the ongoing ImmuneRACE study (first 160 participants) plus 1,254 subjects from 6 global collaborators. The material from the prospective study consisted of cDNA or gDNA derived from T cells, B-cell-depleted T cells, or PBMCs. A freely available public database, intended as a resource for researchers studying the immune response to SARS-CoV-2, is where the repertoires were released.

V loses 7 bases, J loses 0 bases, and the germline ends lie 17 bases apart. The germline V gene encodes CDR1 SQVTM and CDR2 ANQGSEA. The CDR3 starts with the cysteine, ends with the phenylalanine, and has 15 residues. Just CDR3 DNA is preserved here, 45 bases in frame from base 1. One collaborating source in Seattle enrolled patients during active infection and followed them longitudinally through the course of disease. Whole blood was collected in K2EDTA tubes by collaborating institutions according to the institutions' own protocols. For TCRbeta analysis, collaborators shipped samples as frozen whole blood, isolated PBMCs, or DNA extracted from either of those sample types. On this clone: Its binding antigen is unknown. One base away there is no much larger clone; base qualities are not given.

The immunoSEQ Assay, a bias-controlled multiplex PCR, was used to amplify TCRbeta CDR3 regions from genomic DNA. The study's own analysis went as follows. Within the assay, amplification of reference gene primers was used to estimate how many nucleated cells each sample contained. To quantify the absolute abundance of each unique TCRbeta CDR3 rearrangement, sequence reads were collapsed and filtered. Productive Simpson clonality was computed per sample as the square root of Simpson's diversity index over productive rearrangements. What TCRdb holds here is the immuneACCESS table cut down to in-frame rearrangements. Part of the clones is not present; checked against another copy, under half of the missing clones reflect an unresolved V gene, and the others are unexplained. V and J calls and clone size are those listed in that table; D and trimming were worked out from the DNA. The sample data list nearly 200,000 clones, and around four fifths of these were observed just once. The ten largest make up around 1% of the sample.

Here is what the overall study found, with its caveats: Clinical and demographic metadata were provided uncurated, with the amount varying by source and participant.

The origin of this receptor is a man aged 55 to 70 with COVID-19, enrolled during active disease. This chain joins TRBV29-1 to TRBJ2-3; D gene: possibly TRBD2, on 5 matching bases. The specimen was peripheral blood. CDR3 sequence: CSASPLQRSTDTQYF. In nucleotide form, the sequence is TGCAGCGCCAGCCCCCTACAGCGGAGCACAGATACGCAGTATTTT.